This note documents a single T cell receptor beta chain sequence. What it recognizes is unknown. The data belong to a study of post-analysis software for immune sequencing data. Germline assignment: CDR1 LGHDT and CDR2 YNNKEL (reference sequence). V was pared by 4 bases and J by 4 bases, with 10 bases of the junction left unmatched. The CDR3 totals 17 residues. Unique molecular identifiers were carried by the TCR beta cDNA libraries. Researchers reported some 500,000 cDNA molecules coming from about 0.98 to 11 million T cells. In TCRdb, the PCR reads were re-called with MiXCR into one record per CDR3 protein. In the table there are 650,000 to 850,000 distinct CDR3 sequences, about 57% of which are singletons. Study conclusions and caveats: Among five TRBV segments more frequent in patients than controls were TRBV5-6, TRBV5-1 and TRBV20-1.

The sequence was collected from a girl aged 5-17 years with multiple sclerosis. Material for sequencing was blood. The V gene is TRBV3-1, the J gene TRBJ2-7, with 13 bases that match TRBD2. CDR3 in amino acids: CASSPREGLAGLYEQYF. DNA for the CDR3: TGTGCCAGCAGCCCCCGGGAGGGACTAGCGGGACTGTACGAGCAGTACTTC.